The 6 T cell receptor beta chains below all came from one sample that was sequenced in a study of shared T cell receptors in the human thymus (dated by TCRdb to about 2021). Library method: the immunoSEQ multiplex PCR assay. TCRdb limited this immuneACCESS table to in-frame rearrangements with V and J called. A share of clones is missing; checked studies link under half to unresolved V genes, and the rest is unexplained. This sample has about 710,000 clones in its table, and about 90% of those were observed once. The top ten clonotypes cover roughly 0.0094% of the sample. These records were also assigned to another study, of human thymus T cells.

Sequencing was performed on thymocytes. These receptors were collected from a boy younger than two with a congenital heart defect. Donor details come from another sample of the same person, matched by shared clones.

The chain carries TRBV4-3 and TRBJ1-4, with a possible D match to TRBD1 (5 bases). The CDR3 is 16 residues long. Per the germline V gene, CDR1 is LGHNA and CDR2 is YSLEER. V lost 0 bases, J lost 7 bases, and 15 bases lay in between. This chain's CDR3 is CASSQDLGRVGEKLFF. CDR3 DNA: TGCGCCAGCAGCCAAGATCTGGGCAGGGTAGGTGAAAAACTGTTTTTT.

V gene TRBV5-6 combines with J gene TRBJ1-2, with 7 positions matching TRBD1. J gave up 0 bases and V 5 bases, and 4 bases lay outside the gene matches. The germline V gene has CDR1 SGHDT and CDR2 YYEEEE. The CDR3 is made up of 14 amino acids. The DNA for the CDR3 is TGTGCCAGCAGTGGCGGACAGGCTAACTATGGCTACACCTTC. Its translation: CASSGGQANYGYTF.

This chain uses TRBV21-1 with TRBJ2-7; the table calls TRBD1, which could not be checked here. TRBV21-1 is flagged as a pseudogene. This CDR3 has 16 amino acids. The CDR3 sequence is CASSKSNPDRGHEQYF. CDR3 bases: TGTGCCAGCAGCAAAAGCAACCCGGACAGGGGCCACGAGCAGTACTTC.

This sequence joins TRBV28 and TRBJ2-7; TRBD2 matches 8 bases. Germline values: CDR1 MDHEN, CDR2 SYDVKM. V lost 4 bases, J lost 3 bases, and 17 bases stayed unmatched. There are 18 residues in the CDR3. The CDR3 sequence is CASSSTILSGSPLYEQYF. The CDR3 DNA follows: TGTGCCAGCAGTTCAACAATCCTAAGCGGGAGTCCCCTCTACGAGCAGTACTTC.

V is TRBV7-9 and J is TRBJ1-1; D not certain. From germline, CDR1 is SEHNR and CDR2 FQNEAQ (reference sequence). V was shortened by 8 bases and J by 11 bases, with 18 bases between the two germline ends. The CDR3 runs 12 residues. CDR3 nucleotide sequence: TGTGCCAGCTCGGGAGGGCCTACCGGGGCTTTCTTT. Its translation is CASSGGPTGAFF.

This chain uses TRBV6-1 with TRBJ1-2; D is perhaps TRBD1 (5 bases). The V and J ends lost 10 bases and 6 bases respectively, with 12 bases between them. Germline V lookup: CDR1 MNHNS, CDR2 SASEGT. The CDR3 is 11 residues long. The CDR3: CANKLGHGYTF. In DNA form, the CDR3 reads TGTGCCAACAAGCTGGGGCATGGCTACACCTTC.